This T cell receptor (beta chain) originates from a study of CD8 T cells in ankylosing spondylitis. A word on this clonotype: Its antigen remains unknown.

For TCR beta, libraries came from quantitative 5'-RACE with molecular barcodes. TCRdb reanalysed the 5' RACE reads using MiXCR and keeps one entry per CDR3 protein. The table records some 700,000 distinct CDR3 sequences, under 20% of them present only once. CDR3 length: 15 residues. V was pared by 4 bases and J by 9 bases, with 20 bases between. The germline V gene has CDR1 SGHRS and CDR2 YFSETQ. Findings and limits, study-wide: Disease-linked clones bore a CD8+ phenotype, appearing relatively rarely in peripheral blood. A TCR beta motif of roughly 8 highly homologous variants seemed to mark ankylosing spondylitis blood. Some of the motif variants had earlier been found in reactive arthritis patients' fluid and blood. Matched ankylosing spondylitis synovial fluid reportedly showed significant enrichment of disease-linked clones.

Material: blood, either unsorted or a sorted T cell fraction (not recorded which). The V gene is TRBV5-1, the J gene TRBJ2-1, with a possible D match to TRBD2 (5 bases). This TCR was sampled from a male donor with ankylosing spondylitis. The CDR3 sequence is CASSPRAPRGGEQFF. The CDR3 DNA sequence: TGCGCCAGCAGCCCGAGGGCGCCTCGCGGCGGTGAGCAGTTCTTC.